The 5 T cell receptor beta chains presented below share a single source sample, sequenced in a study of a mutant IDH1 vaccine in newly diagnosed glioma. The method was immunoSEQ multiplex PCR; TCRdb's version includes in-frame clones alone and lacks a portion of them. Altogether roughly 41,000 clones are present, around 80% being singletons, with the ten largest covering approximately 9.1%. The time point denotes: baseline, week 1 (first vaccination visit). The sample's treatment: pre-vaccination baseline after standard-of-care therapy. The sequenced sample was PBMCs, obtained from a glioma patient treated with radiotherapy, temozolomide or both. These TCRs come from a man in his forties with glioma. Some clones in this sample may be carry-over from other donors' samples.

V and J are TRBV5-1 and TRBJ1-2; TRBD1 matches 8 bases. The CDR3 runs to 13 residues. V was pared by 4 bases and J by 4 bases, with 3 bases of the junction left unmatched. Germline-derived CDR1 and CDR2 are SGHRS and YFSETQ. CDR3 sequence: CASSADRGYGYTF. CDR3 bases: TGCGCCAGCAGCGCAGACAGGGGCTATGGCTACACCTTC.

The chain links TRBV6-5 to TRBJ1-5, with D possibly TRBD1 on 5 matching bases. V lost 5 bases to trimming and J lost 3 bases, with 14 bases between them. The germline CDR1 and CDR2 sequences are MNHEY and SVGAGI. This CDR3 comprises 15 residues. CDR3 region: CASSGPGGYNQPQHF. In DNA form, the CDR3 reads TGTGCCAGCAGTGGCCCGGGGGGGTACAATCAGCCCCAGCATTTT.

The chain recombines TRBV19 with TRBJ1-3; D uncertain. V lost 5 bases to trimming and J lost 9 bases, with 8 bases between them. CDR1 is LNHDA, CDR2 SQIVND, per germline (reference sequence). CDR3 length equals 11 residues. The CDR3 nucleotides are TGTGCCAGTAGTTCCACGGCCACCATATATTTT. It codes for CASSSTATIYF.

The V call is TRBV4-2, the J call TRBJ2-3, with TRBD2 matching 12 bases. Germline-derived CDR1 and CDR2 are LGHNA and YNFKEQ. J gave up 5 bases and V 2 bases, and 5 bases lay outside the gene matches. The CDR3 spans 16 residues. The CDR3 sequence is CASSQPTSGGLDTQYF. DNA for the CDR3: TGTGCCAGCAGCCAACCCACTAGCGGGGGGCTAGATACGCAGTATTTT.

The chain combines TRBV4-1 with TRBJ1-2; D unclear. V dropped 2 bases and J dropped 0 bases, with 13 bases sitting between them. CDR1 is MGHRA and CDR2 is YSYEKL in the germline V gene. The CDR3 is made up of 16 amino acids. The CDR3 DNA sequence: TGCGCCAGCAGCCAAATGTTAACAGCGGCTAACTATGGCTACACCTTC. It codes for CASSQMLTAANYGYTF.